This TCR beta chain was observed in a study of cytotoxic CD8 clonotypes in ibrutinib-treated CLL (dated by TCRdb to the early 2020s). Study-wide context: The cohort had around twelve relapsed/refractory and under 16 treatment-naive patients; 17 to 18 were IGHV unmutated. Responses were partial in roughly 25 patients and complete in 2; after median 68 months follow-up, about 14 stayed in remission and 12 progressed. Samples at response were collected after a median of 12 months of treatment, with a range of about 6 to 40 months. On average, each sample had approximately 250,000 productive templates and tens of thousands of productive rearrangements. Of the 90 or so participants in the trial, about two dozen had longitudinal samples available. Cryopreserved peripheral blood mononuclear cells were collected at three points: before therapy, at response, and at either sustained remission or disease progression. Every remission and progressive disease sample was obtained while ibrutinib was still being received by the patients.

The time point tag for this specimen amounts to: 12 months on ibrutinib. For TCR beta library preparation, around 2.1 micrograms of genomic DNA were extracted from the cryopreserved PBMCs. High-throughput TCR beta sequencing was performed on longitudinal blood samples from CLL patients receiving ibrutinib monotherapy. The patients took part in an open-label, single-center phase 2 trial of ibrutinib monotherapy. In the germline V gene, CDR1 corresponds to SGHVS and CDR2 to FQNEAQ. The V and J ends are trimmed by 3 bases and 0 bases, leaving 9 bases between them. The CDR3 holds 14 amino acids from the cysteine to the phenylalanine. The only DNA kept is the CDR3, 42 bases in frame from the first base. A MiSeq instrument was used for deep resolution sequencing, which targeted depths ranging from 1 in 1 million up to 1 in 200,000 T cells, with coverage averaging 10x for each clonotype. TCR beta libraries were generated with the immunoSEQ hsTCRB Kit. As for the authors' bioinformatics: The data were analyzed with ImmunoSEQ Analyzer and ImmunoSEQ Data Assistant, and V, D and J gene assignments followed IMGT definitions. Clonality was computed as one minus normalized Shannon entropy of productive rearrangement frequencies, ranging from 0 to 1. Only overrepresented clonotypes making up at least 0.05% of the repertoire of each patient were included in the public clonotype analysis. About a dozen age-matched healthy donor repertoires from immuneACCESS served as clonality controls. The table was pulled from immuneACCESS by TCRdb, which kept in-frame rearrangements only. Such tables lose some clones; where checked, under half of the loss comes from unresolved V genes, and the rest has no known cause. V, J and clone size reflect that table, while D and trimming were determined from the DNA. This sample gives fewer than 80,000 clones in total; less than 75% of them show up just once. 14% to 15% of the sample belongs to the ten largest clones.

Remarks on this clone: There is no known antigen for this receptor. No base quality information exists; no much larger clone differs at one position.

What the study reported, not specific to this receptor: Public clonotypes were rare and either shrank or stayed stable during treatment, and the rise in clonality at ibrutinib response reflected expansion of private clonotypes. Baseline clonality was found to be higher than that of age-matched healthy donors and was strongly correlated with circulating CD8+ T-cell counts. At ibrutinib response clonality went up, during sustained remission it held steady, and at progression it dropped back toward baseline. Sampling times were not matched between sustained-remission and progressing patients, and lymph node repertoires were not studied.

Rearrangement joined TRBV7-8 to TRBJ2-7; the D gene assignment is ambiguous. The source material was PBMCs, sampled after 12 months of ibrutinib treatment. This sequence was found in a human donor with chronic lymphocytic leukemia. Read as DNA, the sequence is TGTGCCAGCAGCTTGTTGACTCCCTCCTACGAGCAGTACTTC. This encodes CASSLLTPSYEQYF. The CDR3, completed at both ends by the reference TRBV7-8 and TRBJ2-7 genes, gives the full variable domain GAGVSQSPRYKVAKRGQDVALRCDPISGHVSLFWYQQALGQGPEFLTYFQNEAQLDKSGLPSDRFFAERPEGSVSTLKIQRTQQEDSAVYLCASSLLTPSYEQYFGPGTRLTVT.